This TCR beta chain was identified in a study of blood T cells in healthy people across ages. As for the study in general: With template switching, about one barcoded beta molecule was captured per two T cells.

About this clonotype: Its antigen is not known.

The CDR3 runs 12 residues. V shed 8 bases and J shed 10 bases, with 15 bases lying between them. From germline, CDR1 is ENHRY and CDR2 SYGVKD. Together with a sample-barcoded 5' primer, a J-beta primer mix was included in a second PCR lasting about 7 to 11 cycles. Via MiXCR, TCRdb re-called the 5' RACE reads, giving one row per CDR3 protein. The repertoire holds more than 1,400,000 distinct CDR3 sequences, with 40% to 50% as singletons. Points from the study as a whole: Age brought a roughly linear fall in TCR beta diversity measured per million T cells.

The receptor's source is a woman aged 18-29 years in good health. The material sequenced was blood. The genes are TRBV10-3 and TRBJ2-1; D possibly corresponds to TRBD1 (6 bases). CDR3 in DNA: TGTGCCATCGGCTGGACAGACGGGGAGCAGTTCTTC. Its translation is CAIGWTDGEQFF.